Each of the 24 T cell receptor beta chains below was sequenced from the same sample in a study of early T cells in non-severe SARS-CoV-2 infection. TCRdb redid the calling of the 5' RACE reads with MiXCR, one entry per CDR3 protein. Of roughly 30,000 distinct CDR3 sequences listed, approximately 6.3% are singletons. Sequenced material: whole blood. Every receptor here comes from an adult who was a healthcare worker with PCR-confirmed SARS-CoV-2 infection or an uninfected control (not recorded which).

There are many counts of this clonotype. V gene TRBV11-2 combines with J gene TRBJ2-5; 7 nucleotides agree with TRBD2. The CDR3 has 14 residues. Looked up from germline, CDR1 is SGHAT and CDR2 is FQNNGV. V gave up 5 bases and J gave up 1 base; unmatched junction bases: 4. The CDR3 nucleotides read TGTGCCAGCAGCCCACGGACTAGCCAAGAGACCCAGTACTTC. This gives the protein CASSPRTSQETQYF.

This clonotype was picked up a small number of times. The chain combines TRBV5-4 with TRBJ2-1, with D uncertain. The CDR3 has 14 amino acids. Trimming stripped 0 bases from V and 8 bases from J, with 12 bases between. Germline V gene lookup returns CDR1 SGHNT and CDR2 YYREEE (reference sequence). CDR3 bases: TGTGCCAGCAGCTTGGTGGCTAGTCCCCATGAGCAGTTCTTC. This translates into CASSLVASPHEQFF.

For this clonotype: A single base separates this from a much larger clone, so it may be a read error. The chain carries TRBV2 and TRBJ2-7; D unclear. This CDR3 has 11 amino acids. The germline CDR1 and CDR2 sequences are SNHLY and FYNNEI. The CDR3 protein is CTSAAVYEQYF. The CDR3 DNA is TGTACCAGCGCTGCCGTCTACGAGCAGTACTTC.

This chain links TRBV2 with TRBJ1-1, with D perhaps matching TRBD1 (6 bases). The CDR3 totals 14 residues. Germline assignment: CDR1 SNHLY and CDR2 FYNNEI. Trimming removed 7 bases at V and 5 bases at J, with 17 bases between. The CDR3 sequence: CASNILQGRTEAFF. The CDR3 DNA sequence: TGTGCCAGCAACATACTTCAGGGGAGGACTGAAGCTTTCTTT.

This clonotype was recorded at least ten times. DNA for the CDR3: TGTGCCAGCAGTAAGGGGACAGGGGCTAACGGTCAGCCCCAGCATTTT. It yields the protein CASSKGTGANGQPQHF. V and J are TRBV27 and TRBJ1-5; TRBD1 aligns across 10 bases. The CDR3 runs 16 residues. The germline V gene has CDR1 MNHEY and CDR2 SMNVEV (reference sequence). The J segment lost 6 bases and the V segment lost 5 bases, leaving 10 bases of the junction unmatched.

This clonotype came up many times. This rearrangement joins TRBV20-1 to TRBJ2-1; D ambiguous. CDR3 size: 13 residues. Trimming pared 2 bases from V and 5 bases from J, leaving 10 bases between. Germline-derived CDR1 and CDR2 are DFQATT and SNEGSKA (reference sequence). CDR3 sequence reads: CSARKLRNNEQFF. The CDR3 nucleotides read TGCAGTGCTAGAAAATTAAGAAACAATGAGCAGTTCTTC.

This clonotype was counted many times. The chain has TRBV29-1 and TRBJ2-7, with 7 positions matching TRBD1. CDR1 SQVTM and CDR2 ANQGSEA come from the germline V gene. V lost 6 bases and J lost 0; bases outside the gene matches: 8. CDR3 length equals 14 residues. The CDR3 loop reads CSVEGAGNSYEQYF. CDR3 DNA sequence: TGCAGCGTCGAGGGGGCAGGCAACTCCTACGAGCAGTACTTC.

J is TRBJ2-1 and V is TRBV28; D is unclear. V shed 1 base and J shed 1 base, with 8 bases lying between them. Germline assignment: CDR1 MDHEN and CDR2 SYDVKM. The length of the CDR3 is 15 residues. The CDR3 DNA reads TGTGCCAGCAGTTTATTTGTCGAATCCTACAATGAGCAGTTCTTC. Its translation: CASSLFVESYNEQFF.

In this sample, this clonotype turned up many times. CDR3 in amino acids: CASSYLRSTDTQYF. The CDR3 nucleotides are TGTGCCAGCTCTTACCTCCGGAGCACAGATACGCAGTATTTT. This chain links TRBV27 with TRBJ2-3; D remains ambiguous. Germline loops: CDR1 MNHEY, CDR2 SMNVEV (reference sequence). This CDR3 region has 14 residues. Trimming left V 8 bases short and J 0 bases short, with 12 bases between.

This clonotype has at least ten counts. J is TRBJ2-4 and V is TRBV19; weak D call: TRBD1 (6 bases). V was pared by 6 bases and J by 5 bases, with 17 bases between. Germline assignment: CDR1 LNHDA and CDR2 SQIVND (reference sequence). This CDR3 region has 15 residues. The CDR3 nucleotides are TGTGCCAGTAGGCTGGGGCAGGGGAAAGAAAACATTCAGTACTTC. Translating it yields CASRLGQGKENIQYF.

This clonotype was seen at least ten times. The chain employs TRBV3-1 and TRBJ2-7, with D unresolved. Trimming removed 0 bases from V and 6 bases from J, with 6 bases in between. Germline values: CDR1 LGHDT, CDR2 YNNKEL (reference sequence). The CDR3 totals 12 residues. The CDR3 sequence: CASSQEFSEQYF. Written as DNA, the CDR3 is TGTGCCAGCAGCCAAGAATTTAGCGAGCAGTACTTC.

This clonotype was detected ten times or more. The chain has TRBV7-2 and TRBJ1-3; the D gene is possibly TRBD1 (5 bases). Trimming shortened V by 0 bases and J by 3 bases, and 9 bases separated the two germline ends. CDR1 and CDR2 (germline): SGHTA, FQGNSA. The CDR3 contains 15 residues. The CDR3 region has the DNA TGTGCCAGCAGCTTAGCGTACGGGGGTGGAAACACCATATATTTT. This gives the protein CASSLAYGGGNTIYF. The whole variable domain, remainder taken from reference TRBV7-2 and TRBJ1-3, is GAGVSQSPSNKVTEKGKDVELRCDPISGHTALYWYRQSLGQGLEFLIYFQGNSAPDKSGLPSDRFSAERTGGSVSTLTIQRTQQEDSAVYLCASSLAYGGGNTIYFGEGSWLTVV.

This clonotype was found many times. The J gene is TRBJ1-4, the V gene TRBV6-1; TRBD1 aligns across 10 bases. From germline, CDR1 is MNHNS and CDR2 SASEGT. The CDR3 has 18 residues. The junction had 13 bases not matched to a gene; V was cut back by 3 bases and J by 6 bases. The CDR3 spells CASSEPGQGISIYEKLFF. DNA for the CDR3: TGTGCCAGCAGTGAGCCGGGACAGGGGATCTCAATATATGAAAAACTGTTTTTT.

This clonotype is categorized as medium-sized. The V gene is TRBV4-2, the J gene TRBJ1-4; D is perhaps TRBD1 (6 bases). The CDR3 is 15 residues long. V shed 1 base and J shed 6 bases, with 12 bases lying between them. Germline loops: CDR1 LGHNA, CDR2 YNFKEQ. This CDR3 is CASSQVSGQYEKLFF. The CDR3 DNA follows: TGTGCCAGCAGCCAAGTATCCGGACAGTATGAAAAACTGTTTTTT.

At least ten counts were recorded for this clonotype. The chain combines TRBV20-1 with TRBJ2-5, with a tentative D call TRBD1 (6 bases). The CDR3 is made up of 13 amino acids. Germline lookup yields CDR1 DFQATT and CDR2 SNEGSKA (reference sequence). With 6 bases removed from V and 2 bases from J, the gap between germline ends came to 13 bases. The CDR3 sequence is CSAGRQVQETQYF. The CDR3 region has the DNA TGCAGTGCAGGAAGACAGGTTCAAGAGACCCAGTACTTC.

This clonotype is medium-sized within its sample. The chain is built from TRBV27 and TRBJ1-1; a possible D gene is TRBD1 (6 bases). CDR1 MNHEY and CDR2 SMNVEV come from the germline V gene (reference sequence). Trimming took 7 bases from V and 4 from J, leaving 19 bases between them. The CDR3 is 15 amino acids. In DNA, the CDR3 is TGTGCCAGCATCTATCAACAGGGTTTGGCCACTGAAGCTTTCTTT. Protein sequence: CASIYQQGLATEAFF.

This clonotype occurred many times. This chain links TRBV4-1 with TRBJ2-1; D may match TRBD1 or TRBD2 (5 bases each). The CDR3 has 16 residues. V was clipped by 2 bases and J by 4 bases, with 15 bases between them. Germline loops: CDR1 MGHRA, CDR2 YSYEKL. In DNA, the CDR3 is TGCGCCAGCAGCCAACCCACTAGGGGACCATACAATGAGCAGTTCTTC. This codes for CASSQPTRGPYNEQFF.

A remark on this clonotype: This sequence may be a read error, since a much larger clone differs from it by one base. V and J are TRBV7-9 and TRBJ2-1, with D perhaps TRBD2 (5 bases). The CDR3 consists of 16 residues. Germline V lookup: CDR1 SEHNR, CDR2 FQNEAQ (reference sequence). Written as DNA, the CDR3 is TGTGCCGGCAGCTTAGATAGAGGGAGAGGGTACAATGAGCAGTTCTTC. It specifies CAGSLDRGRGYNEQFF.

The chain is built from TRBV2 and TRBJ1-1; D gene uncertain. CDR3 size: 13 residues. Germline CDR1 SNHLY, CDR2 FYNNEI. V was shortened by 3 bases and J by 0 bases, with 5 bases between the two germline ends. The CDR3, as DNA: TGTGCCAGCAGTGATACAGTGAACACTGAAGCTTTCTTT. Protein sequence: CASSDTVNTEAFF.

In this sample, this clonotype turned up many times. This chain uses TRBV29-1 with TRBJ2-7; 13 nucleotides agree with TRBD2. Looked up from germline, CDR1 is SQVTM and CDR2 is ANQGSEA. The V segment lost 7 bases and the J segment 5 bases; nucleotides outside the gene matches: 5. The CDR3 consists of 13 residues. The CDR3 loop is CSADGTSGDEQYF. The CDR3 nucleotides read TGCAGCGCCGATGGGACTAGCGGGGACGAGCAGTACTTC.

This clonotype showed up many times. The chain combines TRBV27 with TRBJ1-1; D remains unclear. Germline V gene sequence: CDR1 MNHEY, CDR2 SMNVEV (reference sequence). V gave up 6 bases and J gave up 5 bases, with 13 bases separating them. The length of the CDR3 is 13 residues. CDR3 sequence (DNA): TGTGCCAGCAGCTTTGAGGGTCGAACTGAAGCTTTCTTT. The encoded protein is CASSFEGRTEAFF.

The chain employs TRBV7-8 and TRBJ2-5; perhaps D is TRBD1 or TRBD2 (7 bases each). The germline V gene encodes CDR1 SGHVS and CDR2 FQNEAQ. This CDR3 spans 17 amino acids. Trimming stripped 1 base from V and 1 base from J, with 16 bases between. The DNA for the CDR3 is TGTGCCAGCAGCTTAGAGGGGACAGCGGGGACCCAAGAGACCCAGTACTTC. It codes for CASSLEGTAGTQETQYF.

This clonotype was seen ten or more times. The chain is built from TRBV11-3 and TRBJ2-1; 10 bases map to TRBD2. The CDR3 loop spans 13 amino acids. Germline V lookup: CDR1 SGHNT, CDR2 YENEEA. V lost 6 bases to trimming and J lost 7 bases; unmatched junction nucleotides: 3. The CDR3 reads CASRGTSANEQFF. Here the CDR3 DNA reads TGTGCCAGCAGGGGGACTAGCGCTAATGAGCAGTTCTTC.

This chain links TRBV5-4 with TRBJ2-6; D is unclear. Trimming removed 2 bases at V and 4 bases at J, with 10 bases between. The CDR3 is 15 residues long. Germline CDR1 reads SGHNT; CDR2 reads YYREEE (reference sequence). Here the CDR3 DNA reads TGTGCCAGCAGCTTTGAGATAACCGGGGCCAACGTCCTGACTTTC. This sequence encodes CASSFEITGANVLTF.